The present entry profiles one TCR beta chain with its context. The antigen is unknown. The CDR3 totals 14 residues. Trimming pared 2 bases from V and 5 bases from J, leaving 11 bases between. Germline CDR1 is SGHRS and CDR2 is YFSETQ. PCR used 60 Vbeta primers and 13 Jbeta primers. The table came from immunoSEQ multiplex PCR; TCRdb's copy has only in-frame clones and leaves some out. The profile shows some 85,000 clones, about 81% of them singletons. The data are from a study of cytomegalovirus exposure and HLA in healthy donors. Study conclusions and caveats: Later genetic work tied a missense DCLRE1C variant to beta-chain V and J trimming. It was reported in a later analysis that an Asian-associated ancestry cluster showed fewer N-insertions than the 666-donor mean.

J is TRBJ1-5 and V is TRBV5-1; unclear D gene. The clonotype originates from a young man in good health and CMV-seronegative. Sequenced material: PBMCs. The CDR3 coding sequence is TGCGCCAGCAGCTTACTCGGCAGCGATCAGCCCCAGCATTTT. Residues: CASSLLGSDQPQHF.